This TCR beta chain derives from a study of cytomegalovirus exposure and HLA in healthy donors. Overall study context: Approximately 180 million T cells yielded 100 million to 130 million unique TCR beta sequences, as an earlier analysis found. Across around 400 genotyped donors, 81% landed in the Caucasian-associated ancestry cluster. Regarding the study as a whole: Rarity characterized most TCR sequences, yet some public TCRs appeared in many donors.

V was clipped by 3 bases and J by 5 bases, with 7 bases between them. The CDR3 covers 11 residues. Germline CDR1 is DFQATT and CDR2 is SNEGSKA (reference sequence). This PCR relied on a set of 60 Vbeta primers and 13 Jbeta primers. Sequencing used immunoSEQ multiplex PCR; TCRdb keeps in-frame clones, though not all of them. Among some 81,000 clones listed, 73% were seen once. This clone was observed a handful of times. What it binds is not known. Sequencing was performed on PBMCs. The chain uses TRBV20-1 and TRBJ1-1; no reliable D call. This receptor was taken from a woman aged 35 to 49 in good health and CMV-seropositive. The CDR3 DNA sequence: TGCAGTGCTAGTAGGGAGACTGAAGCTTTCTTT. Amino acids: CSASRETEAFF.